This T cell receptor beta chain was identified in a study of blood T cell repertoires in COVID-19. Turning to the study itself: The study drew acute and convalescent COVID-19 samples from the United States, Italy and Spain. PBMCs, B-cell-depleted T cells, or T cells provided the cDNA or gDNA that made up the material.

V shed 3 bases and J shed 13 bases, with 16 bases lying between them. The CDR3 is 12 amino acids. Germline loops: CDR1 GTSNPN, CDR2 SVGIG (reference sequence). Patients in Seattle were enrolled during active infection, then followed longitudinally. Data came from immunoSEQ multiplex PCR; TCRdb stores just in-frame clones and leaves some out. The sample includes 200,000 to 300,000 clones, about 93% of them seen just once. The TCR sequence derives from a man aged 25 to 40 with COVID-19, enrolled during active disease. The rearrangement joins TRBV30 to TRBJ1-5; tentative D call: TRBD1 (6 bases). Sequenced sample: peripheral blood. CDR3 nucleotide sequence: TGTGCCTGGAGCCAAGGGGGACCGGGACAGCATTTT. It codes for CAWSQGGPGQHF. The whole variable domain, remainder taken from reference TRBV30 and TRBJ1-5, is SQTIHQWPATLVQPVGSPLSLECTVEGTSNPNLYWYRQAAGRGLQLLFYSVGIGQISSEVPQNLSASRPQDRQFILSSKKLLLSDSGFYLCAWSQGGPGQHFGDGTRLSIL.